This TCR beta chain was documented in a study of tumor-infiltrating lymphocytes in primary liver carcinoma. A constant-region primer served to make TCR beta cDNA from around 540 ng total RNA. The TCR beta library was amplified through three nested multiplex PCR rounds in a modified ARM-PCR procedure. The study ran its first two PCR rounds for nine to eleven cycles each, using TRBV1-TRBV30 forward primers and a C-beta reverse primer. Each CDR3 protein is one row after TCRdb ran MiXCR on the multiplex PCR reads. The sample records over 40,000 distinct CDR3 sequences, approximately 80% being singletons. This clonotype was recorded many times. The CDR3 is 15 residues long. J was trimmed by 1 base and V by 6 bases; bases with no gene match: 6. It was from approximately 22-30 mg of unsorted bulk tissue that RNA and DNA were co-extracted.

The sequence derives from a man in his forties or fifties with primary liver carcinoma and hepatitis B virus infection. The sequenced sample consisted of liver tumor tissue from sampling region 5. Subset denoted: tumor region T5, tumor centre. The chain joins TRBV12-3 or TRBV12-4 to TRBJ2-3, with 8 bases aligning to TRBD1. This chain's CDR3 is CASRDTDRGTDTQYF. The CDR3 region has the DNA TGTGCCAGCAGAGATACGGACAGGGGCACAGATACGCAGTATTTT.